The subject of this entry is one T cell receptor (beta chain). Its antigen is currently unknown. The method was immunoSEQ multiplex PCR; TCRdb's version includes in-frame clones alone and lacks a portion of them. The sample lists millions of clones; just over 90% were seen once. This entry comes from a study of shared clonotypes between healthy human individuals. Trimming cost V 5 bases and J 11 bases, with 15 bases left between them. Germline lookup yields CDR1 DFQATT and CDR2 SNEGSKA (reference sequence). The CDR3 sequence is 11 residues long. The study's findings and limits: Non-shared clonotypes had lower generation probabilities than clonotypes shared by all four sorted-subset donors. Rarefaction showed sorted-subset sequencing was incomplete despite large depth. What limited the represented genetic and exposure-history diversity was the small number of donors. How much donors shared clonotypes was expected to be affected by sequencing depth.

The sequence was collected from a young man in good health. Sequencing used naive CD4+ T cells sorted from blood. The subset denotes: CD45RA+ positively selected. This chain links TRBV20-1 with TRBJ1-1; TRBD1 is a possible D gene (6 bases). CDR3 sequence reads: CSASQGTWAFF. CDR3 DNA sequence: TGCAGTGCTTCACAGGGAACTTGGGCTTTCTTT.